This T cell receptor (beta chain) was captured by sequencing in a study of T cell repertoires in cytomegalovirus infection. Study in general: Shared public TCR beta signatures pointed to both CMV infection and a matching HLA type. Overall study findings and caveats: CMV carriers having the relevant HLA were flagged by cumulative public TCR beta family frequency. Dominating the ex vivo response were HLA-C-restricted CMV-specific TCR beta clonotypes.

This CDR3 has 14 residues. Per the germline V gene, CDR1 is MGHDK and CDR2 is SYGVNS. Trimming took off 4 bases at V and 4 bases at J, with 8 bases between the two ends. TCRdb re-called the reads through MiXCR, storing one row per CDR3 protein. Here the sample spans about 490,000 distinct CDR3 sequences, roughly 29% being singletons. Note on this clonotype: The antigen is not known.

The sample was PBMCs. V gene TRBV25-1 combines with J gene TRBJ2-6, with unresolved D. This TCR came from a human donor in good health (CMV status not recorded). Some clones in this sample may be carry-over from other donors' samples. CDR3 sequence: CASSVYRGANVLTF. The CDR3 bases are TGTGCCAGCAGTGTATATCGGGGGGCCAACGTCCTGACTTTC.